Listed here are 13 T cell receptor beta chains from one sample, sequenced in a study of shared clonotypes between healthy human individuals. Naive CD8 cells comprised CD45RO-negative, CCR7-positively selected cells, excluding terminally differentiated effector memory CD45RA+ cells. The table came from immunoSEQ multiplex PCR; TCRdb's copy has only in-frame clones and leaves some out. The sample lists roughly 2 million clones, just under 95% seen once, with 0.85% to 1.2% in the top ten. The sample comprised naive CD8+ T cells sorted from blood. Receptors were obtained from a man younger than 30 in good health.

This clone has more than one count but fewer than ten. The J gene is TRBJ1-6, the V gene TRBV6-5; tentative D call: TRBD1 (5 bases). Germline-derived CDR1 and CDR2 are MNHEY and SVGAGI. The CDR3 loop spans 14 amino acids. Trimming stripped 4 bases from V and 8 bases from J, with 12 bases between. As DNA, the CDR3 is TGTGCCAGCAGTTCCCGCTGGGGGGATTCACCCCTCCACTTT. This encodes CASSSRWGDSPLHF.

This clone showed up just once. Relative to the germline gene, one junction end is altered; a read error may explain this. This rearrangement joins TRBV5-4 to TRBJ2-7; 10 bases map to TRBD2. Germline loops: CDR1 SGHNT, CDR2 YYREEE (reference sequence). The CDR3 has 15 amino acids. CDR3 DNA sequence: TGCGCCAGCAGCCAAGGACTAGCGGAGTTCTACGAGCAGTACTTC. Amino acid sequence: CASSQGLAEFYEQYF.

This rearrangement joins TRBV28 to TRBJ2-1; the D is unclear. Trimming removed 2 bases from V and 3 bases from J, with 8 bases in between. This CDR3 has 14 amino acids. Germline CDR1 and CDR2: MDHEN and SYDVKM. CDR3: CASSLTAIYNEQFF. DNA of the CDR3: TGTGCCAGCAGTTTAACGGCGATCTACAATGAGCAGTTCTTC. Based on the CDR3 plus reference TRBV28 and TRBJ2-1, the full variable domain is DVKVTQSSRYLVKRTGEKVFLECVQDMDHENMFWYRQDPGLGLRLIYFSYDVKMKEKGDIPEGYSVSREKKERFSLILESASTNQTSMYLCASSLTAIYNEQFFGPGTRLTVL.

The chain carries TRBV6-5 and TRBJ2-2; D is ambiguous. The CDR3 sequence is 12 residues long. V lost 5 bases and J lost 4, with 5 bases in between. CDR1 and CDR2 from the germline V gene are MNHEY and SVGAGI. This CDR3 reads CASSRITGELFF. For the CDR3, the DNA is TGTGCCAGCAGTCGGATCACCGGGGAGCTGTTTTTT.

This clone occurred once. The rearrangement joins TRBV14 to TRBJ2-7; TRBD2 matches at 7 bases. This CDR3 spans 16 amino acids. The germline V gene has CDR1 SGHDN and CDR2 FVKESK. V was clipped by 4 bases and J by 6 bases; unmatched bases: 15. CDR3 DNA sequence: TGTGCCAGCAGCCTGGGGGGGACCACAAGGCGGGGCGAGCAGTACTTC. Protein sequence: CASSLGGTTRRGEQYF.

This clone was observed once. V is TRBV5-4 and J is TRBJ2-7; unclear D gene. V was cut by 0 bases and J by 4 bases, with 14 bases left in between. The CDR3 spans 15 residues. Per germline, CDR1 SGHNT and CDR2 YYREEE (reference sequence). CDR3 residues: CASSLAPVNIYEQYF. The CDR3 DNA is TGTGCCAGCAGCTTGGCCCCAGTGAACATTTACGAGCAGTACTTC.

V usage is TRBV19 and J usage is TRBJ1-6; 7 bases line up with TRBD1. This CDR3 region has 17 residues. The germline V gene has CDR1 LNHDA and CDR2 SQIVND (reference sequence). J was trimmed by 3 bases and V by 5 bases; bases with no gene match: 10. The CDR3 nucleotides read TGTGCCAGTAGTCCCGGACAGGCGGGTGACTATAATTCACCCCTCCACTTT. Protein: CASSPGQAGDYNSPLHF.

This chain connects TRBV9 to TRBJ2-3; tentatively, D is TRBD1 or TRBD2 (6 bases each). The CDR3 runs to 15 residues. V was clipped by 0 bases and J by 7 bases, with 15 bases between them. Germline assignment: CDR1 SGDLS and CDR2 YYNGEE. CDR3 sequence: CASSVEGDWTNTQYF. DNA for the CDR3: TGTGCCAGCAGCGTAGAGGGGGACTGGACTAATACGCAGTATTTT.

The chain combines TRBV4-1 with TRBJ2-2, with 8 bases identical to TRBD1. Germline CDR1 is MGHRA and CDR2 is YSYEKL. CDR3 length: 15 residues. The V segment lost 3 bases and the J segment 5 bases; nucleotides outside the gene matches: 5. CDR3: CASSHAGGWTGELFF. Here the CDR3 DNA reads TGCGCCAGCAGCCATGCAGGGGGCTGGACCGGGGAGCTGTTTTTT.

The chain carries TRBV29-1 and TRBJ2-7; 7 nucleotides agree with TRBD1. The CDR3 has 13 amino acids. With V trimmed by 7 bases and J by 1 base, 7 bases remained unmatched. In germline, CDR1 is SQVTM, CDR2 ANQGSEA. This chain's CDR3 is CSAVGTESYEQYF. The CDR3 DNA reads TGCAGCGCCGTGGGGACAGAGTCCTACGAGCAGTACTTC.

V and J are TRBV7-9 and TRBJ2-1; 8 nucleotides agree with TRBD2. The CDR3 is 16 amino acids. CDR1 is SEHNR and CDR2 is FQNEAQ in the germline V gene (reference sequence). With 0 bases clipped from V and 4 bases from J, the junction kept 5 bases outside the gene matches. The CDR3 DNA follows: TGTGCCAGCAGCTTAGCGTCTAGCGGGCTTTACAATGAGCAGTTCTTC. Protein: CASSLASSGLYNEQFF.

The chain links TRBV13 to TRBJ2-2, with TRBD2 matching over 10 bases. The germline V gene encodes CDR1 PRHDT and CDR2 FYEKMQ (reference sequence). The length of the CDR3 is 18 residues. V trimming: 4 bases; J trimming: 3 bases; junction bases outside the gene matches: 11. The CDR3 sequence: CASSSGLAPNEDTGELFF. Written as DNA, the CDR3 is TGTGCCAGCAGCTCGGGACTAGCGCCGAACGAGGACACCGGGGAGCTGTTTTTT.

The V call is TRBV29-1, the J call TRBJ1-1; D possibly corresponds to TRBD1 (5 bases). Germline CDR1 is SQVTM and CDR2 is ANQGSEA. The CDR3 contains 14 residues. The V and J ends lost 2 bases and 1 base respectively, with 11 bases between them. The DNA for the CDR3 is TGCAGCGTTGAAAGGGCAGGGTGGAACACTGAAGCTTTCTTT. The encoded protein is CSVERAGWNTEAFF.